The TCR beta chain described here comes from a study of PD-L1 blockade in urothelial cancer. The germline gives CDR1 SGHRS, CDR2 YFSETQ. The V segment lost 2 bases and the J segment 5 bases; nucleotides outside the gene matches: 9. The length of the CDR3 is 16 residues. This sample's time point: pretreatment peripheral blood. This table comes from immunoSEQ multiplex PCR, and its TCRdb copy is limited to in-frame clones, with some not included. The sample comprises 45,000 or so clones, 70% to 90% of which are singletons, and approximately 25% rests with the top ten. This material consisted of PBMCs, taken around atezolizumab (anti-PD-L1) treatment. This TCR was recovered from a donor aged 40 or older with urothelial cancer. The V gene is TRBV5-1, the J gene TRBJ1-5; TRBD1 matches at 8 bases. The CDR3 protein is CASSLAPDRADQPQHF. The DNA for the CDR3 is TGCGCCAGCAGCTTAGCCCCGGACAGGGCTGATCAGCCCCAGCATTTT.